Presented here are 32 T cell receptor beta chains from one specimen sequenced in a study of OX40 agonist ivuxolimab in advanced cancers. Some clones are missing from TCRdb's copy, which holds only in-frame ones; the method was immunoSEQ multiplex PCR. The sample lists about 46,000 clones, around 89% occurring once. The source was CD4+ or CD8+ T cells sorted from blood, collected in a trial of the OX40 agonist ivuxolimab. Receptors originate from an adult with an advanced solid tumor such as melanoma, head and neck, liver or kidney cancer.

The rearrangement joins TRBV15 to TRBJ2-2; 10 nucleotides align to TRBD1. The CDR3 extends over 17 amino acids. Per germline, CDR1 LNHNV and CDR2 YYDKDF (reference sequence). J lost 3 bases, V lost 1 base, and 5 bases had no gene match. The chain's CDR3 is CATSRGGQGDDTGELFF. The CDR3 DNA is TGTGCCACCAGCAGAGGCGGACAGGGGGATGACACCGGGGAGCTGTTTTTT.

This chain uses TRBV28 with TRBJ2-3, with unresolved D. Trimming took off 3 bases at V and 3 bases at J, with 10 bases between the two ends. The CDR3 totals 14 residues. Germline CDR1 is MDHEN and CDR2 is SYDVKM. For the CDR3, the DNA is TGTGCCAGCAGTTTTCCCACCCTAACAGATACGCAGTATTTT. Protein product: CASSFPTLTDTQYF.

The chain uses TRBV29-1 and TRBJ1-2, with D unresolved. The CDR3 length is 12 residues. V lost 5 bases and J lost 4, with 11 bases in between. Germline CDR1 is SQVTM and CDR2 is ANQGSEA. The CDR3 nucleotides read TGCAGCGTTACCGACACCCTCTATGGCTACACCTTC. Protein sequence: CSVTDTLYGYTF.

This chain's CDR3 is CASSPTSKNEQFF. Here the CDR3 DNA reads TGTGCCAGCAGTCCTACTAGTAAAAATGAGCAGTTCTTC. This chain connects TRBV7-8 to TRBJ2-1, with a weak D call TRBD2 (5 bases). This CDR3 has 13 residues. Trimming cost V 6 bases and J 7 bases, with 13 bases left between them. The V gene's germline CDR1 is SGHVS and CDR2 FQNEAQ.

The genes are TRBV2 and TRBJ2-1; D remains unclear. Deletions cut 1 base from V and 4 bases from J, with 2 bases between. The germline CDR1 and CDR2 sequences are SNHLY and FYNNEI. There are 12 residues in the CDR3. CDR3 sequence (DNA): TGTGCCAGCAGTGAAGGATACAATGAGCAGTTCTTC. As protein: CASSEGYNEQFF.

The chain is built from TRBV5-6 and TRBJ2-7; tentatively, D is TRBD1 (5 bases). The germline V gene has CDR1 SGHDT and CDR2 YYEEEE. This CDR3 is 14 amino acids long. The V end was cut by 4 bases, the J end by 2 bases, with 13 bases between. The DNA for the CDR3 is TGTGCCAGCAGCCACGGAACAGGAGCCTACGAGCAGTACTTC. Translation: CASSHGTGAYEQYF.

The table lists this clone with a count of one. This chain joins TRBV27 and TRBJ2-1, with 10 bases identical to TRBD1. The CDR3 sequence is 16 residues long. V dropped 2 bases and J dropped 2; count of bases not matched to a gene: 3. The germline V gene has CDR1 MNHEY and CDR2 SMNVEV (reference sequence). CDR3 protein: CASSLAGQGAYNEQFF. The CDR3 nucleotides read TGTGCCAGCAGTTTAGCCGGACAGGGGGCCTACAATGAGCAGTTCTTC.

Ten or more counts support this clone. The chain links TRBV6-5 to TRBJ1-1, with D hard to call. The CDR3 length is 12 residues. Germline V lookup: CDR1 MNHEY, CDR2 SVGAGI. V lost 3 bases and J 4 bases, leaving 6 bases between the germline ends. CDR3 DNA: TGTGCCAGCAGTTATGCGGGCACTGAAGCTTTCTTT. It is translated as CASSYAGTEAFF.

This clone has more than one count but fewer than ten. This chain links TRBV19 with TRBJ1-5; D is undetermined. This CDR3 is 15 amino acids long. With 5 bases removed from V and 2 bases from J, the gap between germline ends came to 13 bases. CDR1 is LNHDA, CDR2 SQIVND, per germline (reference sequence). The CDR3 DNA follows: TGTGCCAGTAGTCCCACTTTCGGGGGCAATCAGCCCCAGCATTTT. The encoded protein is CASSPTFGGNQPQHF.

V is TRBV6-5 and J is TRBJ1-1; D is ambiguous. Trimming left V 2 bases short and J 1 base short, with 14 bases between. This CDR3 is 16 amino acids long. Germline V lookup: CDR1 MNHEY, CDR2 SVGAGI. CDR3 DNA: TGTGCCAGCAGTTACCATTTTGCGGGTTCGAACACTGAAGCTTTCTTT. Translation: CASSYHFAGSNTEAFF.

This chain connects TRBV19 to TRBJ1-1; D unclear. The germline V gene encodes CDR1 LNHDA and CDR2 SQIVND (reference sequence). Trimming cost V 7 bases and J 7 bases, with 16 bases left between them. The CDR3 is 13 residues long. In DNA form, the CDR3 reads TGTGCCAGTATGAGGCAGGAAGGCTTTGAAGCTTTCTTT. Protein: CASMRQEGFEAFF.

This chain uses TRBV4-1 with TRBJ1-1; unclear D gene. Germline V lookup: CDR1 MGHRA, CDR2 YSYEKL. The CDR3 covers 15 residues. Trimming left V 1 base short and J 4 bases short, with 13 bases between. CDR3 loop: CASSQVSPIFTEAFF. CDR3 in DNA: TGCGCCAGCAGCCAAGTCAGTCCAATTTTCACTGAAGCTTTCTTT.

The gene calls are TRBV5-1 and TRBJ2-1; D unclear. V was trimmed by 2 bases and J by 7 bases, leaving 16 bases between them. CDR1 is SGHRS and CDR2 is YFSETQ in the germline V gene. This CDR3 region has 15 residues. The DNA of the CDR3 is TGCGCCAGCAGCTTAGGGATCCAGGTGGGGAATGAGCAGTTCTTC. It specifies CASSLGIQVGNEQFF.

The chain has TRBV19 and TRBJ1-5, with no clear D. CDR1 and CDR2 from the germline V gene are LNHDA and SQIVND (reference sequence). This CDR3 spans 12 amino acids. Trimming pared 3 bases from V and 5 bases from J, leaving 5 bases between. As DNA, the CDR3 is TGTGCCAGTAGTATCCTCTATCAGCCCCAGCATTTT. Its protein product is CASSILYQPQHF.

This CDR3 is CASSQAREQYF. The CDR3 DNA is TGCGCCAGCAGCCAGGCCCGCGAGCAGTACTTC. This sequence joins TRBV4-3 and TRBJ2-7; D ambiguous. The CDR3 extends over 11 amino acids. The V end lost 3 bases, the J end lost 6 bases, and 6 bases lay between the germline ends. Germline V lookup: CDR1 LGHNA, CDR2 YSLEER.

Remarks on this clone: Mismatch with germline at one junction end may stem from a read error. The chain is built from TRBV5-1 and TRBJ2-2; TRBD2 matches at 7 bases. In germline, CDR1 is SGHRS, CDR2 YFSETQ. The CDR3 is 12 amino acids. CDR3 amino acids: CATSGNAGELFF. CDR3 nucleotide sequence: TGCGCCACGAGCGGGAACGCCGGGGAGCTGTTTTTT.

CDR3 sequence reads: CASSLTVGQGPANVLTF. CDR3 bases: TGTGCCAGCAGCTTAACGGTCGGGCAGGGCCCGGCCAACGTCCTGACTTTC. The V gene is TRBV7-3, the J gene TRBJ2-6; D might be TRBD1 (5 bases). Germline CDR1 reads SGHTA; CDR2 reads FQGTGA. Trimming removed 0 bases at V and 6 bases at J, with 15 bases between. The CDR3 contains 17 residues.

Comments on this clone: Other DNA sequences in this specimen translate into the identical CDR3. The CDR3 is CAWSAGSGANVLTF. In DNA form, the CDR3 reads TGTGCCTGGAGTGCCGGGTCTGGGGCCAACGTCCTGACTTTC. The chain recombines TRBV30 with TRBJ2-6, with D unresolved. Germline CDR1 and CDR2: GTSNPN and SVGIG (reference sequence). The CDR3 is made up of 14 amino acids. The V end was cut by 1 base, the J end by 1 base, with 5 bases between.

The chain uses TRBV7-8 and TRBJ2-1; possibly TRBD2 for D (6 bases). CDR1 is SGHVS, CDR2 FQNEAQ, per germline. The CDR3 loop spans 15 amino acids. V was shortened by 5 bases and J by 3 bases, with 14 bases between the two germline ends. The CDR3 nucleotides read TGTGCCAGCAGCCCGACCGGGAGCCTCTACAATGAGCAGTTCTTC. Its protein is CASSPTGSLYNEQFF.

V usage is TRBV6-6 and J usage is TRBJ2-7, with D perhaps matching TRBD1 (5 bases). V lost 0 bases and J 3 bases, leaving 12 bases between the germline ends. Germline V gene data show CDR1 as MNHNY and CDR2 as SVGAGI (reference sequence). This CDR3 region has 15 residues. The chain's CDR3 is CASSYSQGRDYEQYF. The CDR3 DNA is TGTGCCAGCAGTTACTCCCAGGGTCGCGACTACGAGCAGTACTTC.

The CDR3 coding sequence is TGTGCCAGCAGTGCCGGGACAGGGGGCTATAGCAATCAGCCCCAGCATTTT. This gives the protein CASSAGTGGYSNQPQHF. J is TRBJ1-5 and V is TRBV28; TRBD1 matches at 12 bases. Trimming at V came to 5 bases and at J to 0 bases, leaving 5 bases not matched to a gene. This CDR3 has 17 residues. Germline-derived CDR1 and CDR2 are MDHEN and SYDVKM.

This clone was seen only once. This chain links TRBV27 with TRBJ2-5, with TRBD2 identical over 7 bases. CDR3 length: 14 amino acids. Germline-derived CDR1 and CDR2 are MNHEY and SMNVEV (reference sequence). With V trimmed by 5 bases and J by 4 bases, 7 bases remained unmatched. The CDR3 region is CASSPGWGGETQYF. The DNA of the CDR3 is TGTGCCAGCAGTCCCGGGTGGGGGGGAGAGACCCAGTACTTC.

This clone was observed a few times. V is TRBV7-9 and J is TRBJ1-2, with TRBD1 matching 7 bases. This CDR3 has 15 amino acids. Germline CDR1 is SEHNR and CDR2 is FQNEAQ (reference sequence). J gave up 4 bases and V 4 bases, and 9 bases lay outside the gene matches. The DNA of the CDR3 is TGTGCCAGCAGCTCAGGACAGGAGGGGAGCTATGGCTACACCTTC. Its protein product is CASSSGQEGSYGYTF.

The J gene is TRBJ2-3, the V gene TRBV4-3; 9 nucleotides line up with TRBD2. Trimming at V came to 1 base and at J to 3 bases, leaving 5 bases not matched to a gene. The length of the CDR3 is 16 residues. CDR1 and CDR2 (germline): LGHNA, YSLEER. The CDR3 sequence is CASSQVWREGTDTQYF. For the CDR3, the DNA is TGCGCCAGCAGCCAAGTATGGCGGGAGGGGACAGATACGCAGTATTTT.

This clone was seen just once. This chain joins TRBV6-5 and TRBJ2-2; 11 bases are shared with TRBD1. Germline CDR1 reads MNHEY; CDR2 reads SVGAGI. V lost 6 bases to trimming and J lost 3 bases; unmatched junction nucleotides: 3. The CDR3 length is 15 residues. The DNA of the CDR3 is TGTGCCAGCAGGCGGACAGGGGGCTACACCGGGGAGCTGTTTTTT. Translated: CASRRTGGYTGELFF.

The chain recombines TRBV6-6 with TRBJ1-2, with a tentative D call TRBD1 (6 bases). There are 15 residues in the CDR3. V dropped 4 bases and J dropped 3 bases, with 15 bases sitting between them. The germline V gene encodes CDR1 MNHNY and CDR2 SVGAGI (reference sequence). The chain's CDR3 is CASSSSTQGYYGYTF. The CDR3 DNA follows: TGTGCCAGCAGTTCTTCTACACAGGGATACTATGGCTACACCTTC.

V is TRBV19 and J is TRBJ2-1; D gene uncertain. The V and J ends lost 4 bases and 8 bases respectively, with 18 bases between them. Germline V CDR1 and CDR2: LNHDA, SQIVND (reference sequence). There are 15 residues in the CDR3. CDR3 sequence (DNA): TGTGCCAGTAGTAAGCCAACCGGTCCCTTACATGAGCAGTTCTTC. This codes for CASSKPTGPLHEQFF.

The chain uses TRBV15 and TRBJ2-1; 8 bases are a match to TRBD2. With V trimmed by 1 base and J by 4 bases, 6 bases remained unmatched. CDR1 and CDR2 from the germline V gene are LNHNV and YYDKDF (reference sequence). CDR3 size: 16 residues. The CDR3 region is CATSRAAGEAYNEQFF. The CDR3 DNA reads as TGTGCCACCAGCAGAGCAGCGGGAGAGGCTTACAATGAGCAGTTCTTC.

The chain joins TRBV30 to TRBJ2-7, with D perhaps matching TRBD1 or TRBD2 (5 bases each). The CDR3 is made up of 15 amino acids. V was trimmed by 4 bases and J by 4 bases, leaving 20 bases between them. Germline V gives CDR1 GTSNPN, CDR2 SVGIG (reference sequence). The CDR3, as DNA: TGTGCCTGGACCCCCCCAGGGACGATTAGTTACGAGCAGTACTTC. It specifies CAWTPPGTISYEQYF. The full variable domain, with the rest looked up from reference TRBV30 and TRBJ2-7, is SQTIHQWPATLVQPVGSPLSLECTVEGTSNPNLYWYRQAAGRGLQLLFYSVGIGQISSEVPQNLSASRPQDRQFILSSKKLLLSDSGFYLCAWTPPGTISYEQYFGPGTRLTVT.

The CDR3 spells CASSQPPETQYF. The DNA for the CDR3 is TGTGCCAGCAGCCAACCCCCAGAGACCCAGTACTTC. The V call is TRBV4-2, the J call TRBJ2-5; D unclear. Germline V CDR1 and CDR2: LGHNA, YNFKEQ. This CDR3 has 12 amino acids. Trimming stripped 2 bases from V and 4 bases from J, with 5 bases between.

The chain links TRBV19 to TRBJ2-3; D is perhaps TRBD1 or TRBD2 (6 bases each). The CDR3 is 14 residues long. Trimming took off 1 base at V and 2 bases at J, with 7 bases between the two ends. The germline gives CDR1 LNHDA, CDR2 SQIVND (reference sequence). The DNA for the CDR3 is TGTGCCAGTAGTATAGCGGGGGCCACAGATACGCAGTATTTT. It translates to CASSIAGATDTQYF.

In the case of this clone: This is likely a read error, given that the CDR3 carries no conserved phenylalanine or tryptophan at its end. V and J are TRBV30 and TRBJ1-2; D might be TRBD1 (5 bases). V shed 4 bases and J shed 5 bases, with 8 bases lying between them. The CDR3 consists of 11 residues. In germline, CDR1 is GTSNPN, CDR2 SVGIG (reference sequence). CDR3: CAWIGGYGYTL. The CDR3 region has the DNA TGTGCCTGGATCGGGGGGTATGGCTACACCCTC.